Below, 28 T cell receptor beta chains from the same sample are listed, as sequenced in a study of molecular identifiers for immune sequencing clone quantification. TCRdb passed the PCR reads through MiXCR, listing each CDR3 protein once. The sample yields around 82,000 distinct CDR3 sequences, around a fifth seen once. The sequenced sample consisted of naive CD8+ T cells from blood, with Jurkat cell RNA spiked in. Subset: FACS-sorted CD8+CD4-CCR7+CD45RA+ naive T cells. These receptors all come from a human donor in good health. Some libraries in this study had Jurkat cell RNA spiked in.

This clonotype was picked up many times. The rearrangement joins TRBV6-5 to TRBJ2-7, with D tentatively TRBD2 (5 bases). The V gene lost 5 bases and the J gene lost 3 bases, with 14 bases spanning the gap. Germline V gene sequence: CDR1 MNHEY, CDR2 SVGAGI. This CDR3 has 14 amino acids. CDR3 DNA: TGTGCCAGCAGTCCCCAGCGGATGATCTACGAGCAGTACTTC. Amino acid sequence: CASSPQRMIYEQYF.

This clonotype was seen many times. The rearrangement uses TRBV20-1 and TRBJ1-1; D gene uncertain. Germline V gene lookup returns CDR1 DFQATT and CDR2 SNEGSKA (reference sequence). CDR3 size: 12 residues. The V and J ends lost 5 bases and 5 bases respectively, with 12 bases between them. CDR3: CSAGFVGTEAFF. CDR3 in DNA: TGCAGTGCTGGGTTTGTAGGGACTGAAGCTTTCTTT.

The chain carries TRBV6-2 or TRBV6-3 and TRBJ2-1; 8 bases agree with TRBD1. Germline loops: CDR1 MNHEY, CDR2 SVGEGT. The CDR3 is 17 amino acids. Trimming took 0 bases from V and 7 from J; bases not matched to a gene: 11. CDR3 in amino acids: CASSYSLRQGRRNEQFF. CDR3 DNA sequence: TGTGCCAGCAGTTACTCCCTAAGACAGGGGAGGAGGAATGAGCAGTTCTTC.

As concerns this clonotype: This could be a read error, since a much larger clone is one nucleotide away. The CDR3 region has the DNA TGCGCCAGCAGTCAGGACAGGGTCAATCAGCTCCAGCATTTT. Translating gives CASSQDRVNQLQHF. The chain links TRBV4-1 to TRBJ1-5; 8 positions agree with TRBD1. The CDR3 contains 14 residues. The germline V gene encodes CDR1 MGHRA and CDR2 YSYEKL.

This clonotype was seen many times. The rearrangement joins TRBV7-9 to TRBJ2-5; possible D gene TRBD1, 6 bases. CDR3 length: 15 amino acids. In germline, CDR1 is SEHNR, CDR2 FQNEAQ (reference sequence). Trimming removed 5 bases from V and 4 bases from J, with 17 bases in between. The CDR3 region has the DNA TGTGCCAGCAGCCTGGGGACAAGGATGGGAGAGACCCAGTACTTC. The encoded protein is CASSLGTRMGETQYF. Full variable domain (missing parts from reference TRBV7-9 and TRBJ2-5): DTGVSQNPRHKITKRGQNVTFRCDPISEHNRLYWYRQTLGQGPEFLTYFQNEAQLEKSRLLSDRFSAERPKGSFSTLEIQRTEQGDSAMYLCASSLGTRMGETQYFGPGTRLLVL.

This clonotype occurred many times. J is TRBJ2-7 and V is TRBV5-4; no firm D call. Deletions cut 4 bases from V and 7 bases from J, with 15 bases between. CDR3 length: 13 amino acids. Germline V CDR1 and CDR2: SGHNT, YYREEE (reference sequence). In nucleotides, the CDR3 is TGTGCCAGCAGCGACCAGACAAGCCCAGAGCAGTACTTC. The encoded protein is CASSDQTSPEQYF. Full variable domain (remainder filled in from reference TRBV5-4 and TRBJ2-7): ETGVTQSPTHLIKTRGQQVTLRCSSQSGHNTVSWYQQALGQGPQFIFQYYREEENGRGNFPPRFSGLQFPNYSSELNVNALELDDSALYLCASSDQTSPEQYFGPGTRLTVT.

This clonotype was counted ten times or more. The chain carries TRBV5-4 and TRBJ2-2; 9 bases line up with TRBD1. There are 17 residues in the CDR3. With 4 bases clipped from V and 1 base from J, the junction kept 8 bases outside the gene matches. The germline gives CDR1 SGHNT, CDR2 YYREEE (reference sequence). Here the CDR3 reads CASSHPGQGLNTGELFF. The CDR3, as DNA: TGTGCCAGCAGCCACCCGGGACAGGGCCTGAACACCGGGGAGCTGTTTTTT.

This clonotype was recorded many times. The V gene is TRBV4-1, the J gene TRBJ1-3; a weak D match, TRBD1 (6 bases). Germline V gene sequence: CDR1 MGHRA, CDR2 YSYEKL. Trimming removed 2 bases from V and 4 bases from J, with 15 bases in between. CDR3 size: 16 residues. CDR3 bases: TGCGCCAGCAGCCAATTACAGGGAGGGCGCGGAAACACCATATATTTT. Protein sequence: CASSQLQGGRGNTIYF.

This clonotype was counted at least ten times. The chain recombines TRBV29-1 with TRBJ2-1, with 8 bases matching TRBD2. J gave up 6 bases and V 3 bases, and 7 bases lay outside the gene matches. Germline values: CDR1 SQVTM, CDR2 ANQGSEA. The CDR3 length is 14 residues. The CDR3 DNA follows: TGCAGCGTTGAGGGGGGGACTAGAAGCAATGAGCAGTTCTTC. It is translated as CSVEGGTRSNEQFF.

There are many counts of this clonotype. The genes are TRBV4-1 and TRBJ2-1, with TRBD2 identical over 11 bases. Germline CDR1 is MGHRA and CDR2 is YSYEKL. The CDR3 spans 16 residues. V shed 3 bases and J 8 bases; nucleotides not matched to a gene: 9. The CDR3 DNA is TGCGCCAGCAGCCAGGCACTAGCGGGAGCGCGGGATGAGCAGTTCTTC. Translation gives CASSQALAGARDEQFF.

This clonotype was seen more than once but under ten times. CDR3 sequence (DNA): TGTGCCAGCAGTCGCCCGGGACAGGAAAGAACCGGGGAGCTGTTTTTT. It specifies CASSRPGQERTGELFF. This chain links TRBV6-6 with TRBJ2-2; TRBD1 matches 8 bases. V was pared by 5 bases and J by 5 bases, with 10 bases of the junction left unmatched. Germline-derived CDR1 and CDR2 are MNHNY and SVGAGI (reference sequence). The CDR3 runs to 16 residues.

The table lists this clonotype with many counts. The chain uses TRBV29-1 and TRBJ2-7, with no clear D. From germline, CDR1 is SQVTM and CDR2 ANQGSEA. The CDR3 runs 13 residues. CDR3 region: CSAQLESSYEQYF. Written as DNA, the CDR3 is TGCAGTGCACAACTTGAAAGCTCCTACGAGCAGTACTTC.

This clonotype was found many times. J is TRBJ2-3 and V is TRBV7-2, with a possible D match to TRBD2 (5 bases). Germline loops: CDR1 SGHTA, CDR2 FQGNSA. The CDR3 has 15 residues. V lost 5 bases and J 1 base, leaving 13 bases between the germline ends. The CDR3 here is CASSARTGGTDTQYF. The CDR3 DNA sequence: TGTGCCAGCAGCGCCCGGACTGGTGGCACAGATACGCAGTATTTT.

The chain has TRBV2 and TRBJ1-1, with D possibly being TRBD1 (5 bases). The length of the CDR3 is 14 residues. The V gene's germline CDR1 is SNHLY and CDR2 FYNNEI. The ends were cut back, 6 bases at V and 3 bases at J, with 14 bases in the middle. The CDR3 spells CASSHGGIDTEAFF. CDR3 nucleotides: TGTGCCAGCAGCCACGGGGGAATTGACACTGAAGCTTTCTTT.

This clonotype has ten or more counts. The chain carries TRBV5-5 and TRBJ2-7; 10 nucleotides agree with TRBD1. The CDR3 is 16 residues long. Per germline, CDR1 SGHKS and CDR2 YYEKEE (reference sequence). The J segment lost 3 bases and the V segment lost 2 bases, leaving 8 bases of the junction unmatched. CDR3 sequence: CASSFGGRTGGYEQYF. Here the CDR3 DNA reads TGTGCCAGCAGCTTTGGGGGCCGGACAGGGGGCTACGAGCAGTACTTC.

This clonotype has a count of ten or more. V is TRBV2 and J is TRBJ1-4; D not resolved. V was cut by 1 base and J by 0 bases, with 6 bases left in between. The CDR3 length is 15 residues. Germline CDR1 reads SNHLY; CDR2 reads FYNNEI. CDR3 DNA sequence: TGTGCCAGCAGTGAAGGAACAGCAACTAATGAAAAACTGTTTTTT. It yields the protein CASSEGTATNEKLFF.

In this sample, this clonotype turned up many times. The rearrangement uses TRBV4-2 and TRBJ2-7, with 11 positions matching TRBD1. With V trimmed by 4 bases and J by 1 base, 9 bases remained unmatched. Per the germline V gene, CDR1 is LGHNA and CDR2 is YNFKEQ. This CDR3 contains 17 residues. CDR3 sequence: CASSPMTGTGGSYEQYF. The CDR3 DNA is TGTGCCAGCAGCCCCATGACCGGGACAGGGGGGTCCTACGAGCAGTACTTC.

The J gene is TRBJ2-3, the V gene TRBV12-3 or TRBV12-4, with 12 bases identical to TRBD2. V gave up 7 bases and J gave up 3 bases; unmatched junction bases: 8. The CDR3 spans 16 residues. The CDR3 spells CASTSTSGRITDTQYF. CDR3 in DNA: TGTGCCAGCACCTCAACTAGCGGGAGGATTACAGATACGCAGTATTTT.

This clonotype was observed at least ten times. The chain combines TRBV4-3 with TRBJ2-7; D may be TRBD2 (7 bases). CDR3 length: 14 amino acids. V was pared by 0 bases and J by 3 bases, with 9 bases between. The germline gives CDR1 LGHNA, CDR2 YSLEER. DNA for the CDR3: TGCGCCAGCAGCCAAGAGAGGGGGGGCTACGAGCAGTACTTC. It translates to CASSQERGGYEQYF.

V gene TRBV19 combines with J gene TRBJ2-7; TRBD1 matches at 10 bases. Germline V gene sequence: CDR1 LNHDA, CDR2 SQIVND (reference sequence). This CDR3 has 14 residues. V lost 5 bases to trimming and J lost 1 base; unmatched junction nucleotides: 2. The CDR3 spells CASSGTGESYEQYF. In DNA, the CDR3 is TGTGCCAGTAGTGGGACAGGGGAGTCCTACGAGCAGTACTTC.

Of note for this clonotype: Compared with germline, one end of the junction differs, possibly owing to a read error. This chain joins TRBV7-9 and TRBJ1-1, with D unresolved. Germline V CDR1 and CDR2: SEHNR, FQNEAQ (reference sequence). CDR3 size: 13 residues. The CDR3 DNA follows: TGTGCCAGCAGCTATCAGACGAACACTGAAGCTTTCTTC. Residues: CASSYQTNTEAFF.

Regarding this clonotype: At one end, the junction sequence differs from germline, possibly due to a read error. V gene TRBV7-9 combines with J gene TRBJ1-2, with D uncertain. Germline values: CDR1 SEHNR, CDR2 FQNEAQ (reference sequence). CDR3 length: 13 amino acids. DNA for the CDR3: TGTGCCAGCAGCTTAGTACCGGGCTATAGCTACACCTTC. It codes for CASSLVPGYSYTF.

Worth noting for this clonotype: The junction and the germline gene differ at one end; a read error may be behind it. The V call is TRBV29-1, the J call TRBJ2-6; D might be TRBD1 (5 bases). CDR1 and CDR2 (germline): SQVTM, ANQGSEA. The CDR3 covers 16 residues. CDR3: CSVIKDGPLGANVQTF. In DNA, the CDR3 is TGCAGCGTTATTAAGGACGGACCTCTTGGGGCCAACGTCCAGACTTTC.

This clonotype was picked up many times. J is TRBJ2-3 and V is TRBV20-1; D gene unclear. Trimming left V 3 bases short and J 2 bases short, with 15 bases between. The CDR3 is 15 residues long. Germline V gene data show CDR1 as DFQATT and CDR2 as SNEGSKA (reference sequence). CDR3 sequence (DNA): TGCAGTGCTAGGGACGTGGAATCTCCCACAGATACGCAGTATTTT. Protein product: CSARDVESPTDTQYF.

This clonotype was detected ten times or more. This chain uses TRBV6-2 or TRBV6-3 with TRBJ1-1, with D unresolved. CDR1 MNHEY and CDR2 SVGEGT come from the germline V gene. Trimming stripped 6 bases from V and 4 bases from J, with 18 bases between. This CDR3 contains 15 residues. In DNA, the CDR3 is TGTGCCAGCAGGCAGAGTGCCCCCTCCCCCACTGAAGCTTTCTTT. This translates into CASRQSAPSPTEAFF.

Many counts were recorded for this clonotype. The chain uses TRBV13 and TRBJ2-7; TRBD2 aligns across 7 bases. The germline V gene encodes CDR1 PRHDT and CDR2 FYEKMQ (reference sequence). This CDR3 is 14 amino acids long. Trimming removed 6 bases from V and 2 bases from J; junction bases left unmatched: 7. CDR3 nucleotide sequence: TGTGCCAGCAGTTTGGGCCGGGGGGCCTACGAGCAGTACTTC. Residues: CASSLGRGAYEQYF.

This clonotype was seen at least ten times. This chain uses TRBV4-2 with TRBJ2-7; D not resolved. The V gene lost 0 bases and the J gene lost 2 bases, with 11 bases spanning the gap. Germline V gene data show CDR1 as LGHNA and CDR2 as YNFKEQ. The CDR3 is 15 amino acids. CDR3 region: CASSQEQDQTYEQYF. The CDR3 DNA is TGTGCCAGCAGCCAAGAGCAGGACCAGACCTACGAGCAGTACTTC.

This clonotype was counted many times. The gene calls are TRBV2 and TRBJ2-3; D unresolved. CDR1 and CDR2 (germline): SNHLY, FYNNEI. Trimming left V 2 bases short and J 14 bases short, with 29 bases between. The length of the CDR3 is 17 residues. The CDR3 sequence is CASSERWSYELTGQLYF. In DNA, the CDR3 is TGTGCCAGCAGTGAAAGGTGGTCTTACGAACTTACGGGCCAGTTGTATTTT.